This TCR beta chain was observed in a study of T cells in Graves' hyperthyroidism and ophthalmopathy. Notes on the study in general: A model using 13 V-J features told ophthalmopathy apart from stable hyperthyroidism.

At least ten counts were recorded for this clonotype. What it recognizes is unknown. It was considered stable Graves' hyperthyroidism when ophthalmopathy did not progress within 18 months. Orbital computed tomography and thyroid ultrasound, together with serum TRAb and thyroxine and clinical symptoms, were used for diagnoses. PBMCs were collected from a roughly 9.7 ml volume of fresh peripheral blood. Amplification of TCR beta CDR3 regions used RNA as the template. During a first-round RT-PCR of the TCR CDR3, the HTBI primer set was used. TCRdb passed the multiplex PCR reads through MiXCR, listing each CDR3 protein once. The sample carries about 210,000 distinct CDR3 sequences, approximately 17% recorded once. V lost 0 bases, J lost 2 bases, and 5 bases lay in between. Germline V CDR1 and CDR2: SGHAT, FQDESV (reference sequence). The CDR3 is made up of 13 amino acids.

The TCR originated in a man aged 45 to 65 with Graves' hyperthyroidism. This chain uses TRBV11-1 with TRBJ2-7; no clear D. The sequenced sample consisted of blood. The CDR3 DNA reads as TGTGCCAGCAGCTTAGCGGGCCCCTACGAGCAGTACTTC. Translation: CASSLAGPYEQYF.